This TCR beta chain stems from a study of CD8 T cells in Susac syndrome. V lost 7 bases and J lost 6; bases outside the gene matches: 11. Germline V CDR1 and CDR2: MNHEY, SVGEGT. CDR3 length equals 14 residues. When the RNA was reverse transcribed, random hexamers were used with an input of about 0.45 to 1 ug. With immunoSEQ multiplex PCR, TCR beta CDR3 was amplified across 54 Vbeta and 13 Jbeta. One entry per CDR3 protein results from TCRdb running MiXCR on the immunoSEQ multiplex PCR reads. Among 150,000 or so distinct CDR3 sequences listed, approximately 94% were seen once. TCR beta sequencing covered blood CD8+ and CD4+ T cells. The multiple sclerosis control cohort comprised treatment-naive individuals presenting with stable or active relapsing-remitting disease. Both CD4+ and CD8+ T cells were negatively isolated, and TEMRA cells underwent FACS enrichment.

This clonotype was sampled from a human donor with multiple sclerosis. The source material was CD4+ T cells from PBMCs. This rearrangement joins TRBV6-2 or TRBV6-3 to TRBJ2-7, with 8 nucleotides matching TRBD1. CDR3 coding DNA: TGTGCCAGCACTGCGGCAGGGGGCTGGACCGAGCAGTACTTC. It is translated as CASTAAGGWTEQYF.